A single T cell receptor beta chain is shown here with its context. As to time point: pre-sensitization, week 0. Treatment described: therapeutic diphenylcyclopropenone sensitization with weekly scalp DPC. This specimen belongs to a study of human T cells and chemical hapten exposure. Looked up from germline, CDR1 is LGHDT and CDR2 is YNNKEL (reference sequence). The V end was cut by 1 base, the J end by 4 bases, with 4 bases between. The CDR3 is 12 amino acids. Via MiXCR, TCRdb re-called the RACE reads, giving one row per CDR3 protein. The table includes 50,000 to 65,000 distinct CDR3 sequences, around 11% detected once.

This sequence joins TRBV3-1 and TRBJ2-5, with D uncertain. The sequence was collected from a woman in her 40s with alopecia areata. Some clones in this sample may be carry-over from other donors' samples. Sequences were derived from whole blood, sampled in connection with sensitization to the hapten diphenylcyclopropenone (DPC). CDR3 region: CASSQGLETQYF. The CDR3 bases are TGTGCCAGCAGCCAAGGTCTAGAGACCCAGTACTTC.